The following is a T cell receptor (beta chain) sequence with its context. Its antigen remains unidentified. The CDR3 extends over 15 amino acids. Germline CDR1 SEHNR, CDR2 FQNEAQ (reference sequence). The ends lost 5 bases at V and 8 bases at J; junction bases unmatched: 9. The data were taken from a study of TIL therapy for anti-PD-1-resistant metastatic lung cancer. Looking at the study overall: A handful of tumors were EGFR-mutant and two were ALK-rearranged.

Sequencing used immunoSEQ v3. Measured with immunoSEQ multiplex PCR; TCRdb has only the in-frame clones, and not every one. The sample lists about 60,000 clones, about nine tenths seen once, with about 2.5% in the top ten. Described time point: pre-treatment sample, taken before nivolumab and TIL therapy. General study results and limits: After infusion, TIL clonotypes partly replaced peripheral T cells and declined over months.

V usage is TRBV7-9 and J usage is TRBJ2-1; 10 bases are shared with TRBD1. The starting material was blood, obtained at baseline. This sequence was found in a person between 30 and 79 years old with non-small cell lung cancer. This chain's CDR3 is CASSRTGTGADEQFF. Written as DNA, the CDR3 is TGTGCCAGCAGCCGGACCGGGACAGGGGCCGATGAGCAGTTCTTC. The complete variable domain, with remaining parts taken from reference TRBV7-9 and TRBJ2-1, reads DTGVSQNPRHKITKRGQNVTFRCDPISEHNRLYWYRQTLGQGPEFLTYFQNEAQLEKSRLLSDRFSAERPKGSFSTLEIQRTEQGDSAMYLCASSRTGTGADEQFFGPGTRLTVL.